One and the same sample provided the 2 T cell receptor beta chains below, sequenced in a study of CD8 T cells in ankylosing spondylitis. These receptors' antigens are unknown. TCRdb re-derived calls from the 5' RACE reads in MiXCR, one entry per CDR3 protein. The repertoire holds 400,000 to 450,000 distinct CDR3 sequences, approximately 17% seen once, with approximately 0.93% in the top ten. Study-level findings and limits: A TCR beta motif of about 8 highly homologous variants seemed to mark ankylosing spondylitis blood.

The sample was blood, either unsorted or a sorted T cell fraction (not recorded which). These receptors were collected from a male donor with ankylosing spondylitis.

This clonotype has just one count. The chain joins TRBV12-3 or TRBV12-4 to TRBJ1-2; D ambiguous. V dropped 3 bases and J dropped 7 bases, with 9 bases sitting between them. The CDR3 length is 12 residues. CDR3 protein: CASSLRGAGYTF. CDR3 sequence (DNA): TGTGCCAGCAGTTTGCGGGGAGCTGGCTACACCTTC.

This clonotype was counted a few times. V is TRBV12-3 or TRBV12-4 and J is TRBJ2-5; D possibly corresponds to TRBD1 (7 bases). This CDR3 is 15 amino acids long. Trimming shortened V by 2 bases and J by 4 bases, and 14 bases separated the two germline ends. The CDR3 is CASSLHAGGGETQYF. The DNA for the CDR3 is TGTGCCAGCAGTTTACATGCAGGGGGAGGAGAGACCCAGTACTTC.